Below are 26 T cell receptor beta chains sequenced from a single sample in a study of regulatory T cells in long-lasting Graves disease. Time point described: newly diagnosed GD, antithyroid drugs for less than 3 months. From RNA extracted from PBMCs, the TCR library was made. Arm-PCR with iRepertoire HTBI primers amplified the CDR3 regions for these TCR beta libraries. From the multiplex PCR reads, TCRdb called clonotypes with MiXCR, one entry per CDR3 protein. The sample has more than 350,000 distinct CDR3 sequences; just under 15% are singletons. Another study also made use of these data, one on T cells in Graves' hyperthyroidism and ophthalmopathy.

This material consisted of peripheral blood mononuclear cells (PBMCs), taken at new diagnosis, from a patient treated with antithyroid drugs. The receptors come from a woman aged 25-40 years with Graves disease.

This clonotype occurred a few times. The chain carries TRBV7-9 and TRBJ2-2, with D perhaps TRBD2 (5 bases). This CDR3 is 14 amino acids long. Trimming removed 2 bases at V and 5 bases at J, with 9 bases between. The germline V gene encodes CDR1 SEHNR and CDR2 FQNEAQ (reference sequence). CDR3 residues: CASSLIGLTGELFF. The CDR3 DNA sequence: TGTGCCAGCAGCTTAATCGGACTTACCGGGGAGCTGTTTTTT.

This sequence joins TRBV19 and TRBJ1-5; D uncertain. Germline-derived CDR1 and CDR2 are LNHDA and SQIVND (reference sequence). V was shortened by 4 bases and J by 6 bases, with 10 bases between the two germline ends. The CDR3 is made up of 13 amino acids. The CDR3 DNA reads TGTGCCAGTAGTAAGCTAGGAGGTCAGCCCCAGCATTTT. As protein: CASSKLGGQPQHF.

Concerning this clonotype itself: The junction departs from germline at one end; a sequencing error may be responsible. The chain has TRBV5-1 and TRBJ1-4; D is unresolved. Looked up from germline, CDR1 is SGHRS and CDR2 is YFSETQ. CDR3 size: 17 residues. The CDR3 here is CAGSPTVGQANNEKLFF. The DNA of the CDR3 is TGCGCCGGCAGCCCGACCGTCGGGCAGGCAAATAATGAAAAACTGTTTTTT.

The chain has TRBV19 and TRBJ2-5; 9 bases align to TRBD2. CDR1 and CDR2 (germline): LNHDA, SQIVND (reference sequence). This CDR3 spans 15 amino acids. Unmatched junction bases numbered 7, after V lost 6 bases and J lost 2 bases. CDR3 sequence reads: CASSRGLAGQETQYF. The CDR3 nucleotides are TGTGCCAGTAGCCGGGGTCTAGCGGGGCAAGAGACCCAGTACTTC.

This clonotype was recorded many times. The V call is TRBV11-2, the J call TRBJ2-3; no clear D. The CDR3 extends over 12 amino acids. Germline V lookup: CDR1 SGHAT, CDR2 FQNNGV. V was clipped by 4 bases and J by 11 bases, with 13 bases between them. The CDR3 nucleotides are TGTGCCAGCAGCTCCAGCTCGCCGGGGCAGTATTTT. As protein: CASSSSSPGQYF.

The chain combines TRBV6-1 with TRBJ1-5, with 11 bases that match TRBD1. Trimming took 6 bases from V and 6 from J; bases not matched to a gene: 13. Looked up from germline, CDR1 is MNHNS and CDR2 is SASEGT. The CDR3 spans 17 residues. The CDR3 DNA is TGTGCCAGCAGCCTCGGACAGGGGGCTGGCTTTGGTCAGCCCCAGCATTTT. It codes for CASSLGQGAGFGQPQHF.

In its sample, this clonotype was seen many times. The CDR3: CASSLLSTGGGYTF. The CDR3 coding sequence is TGCGCCAGCAGCCTCCTATCGACAGGGGGCGGCTACACCTTC. This chain links TRBV5-1 with TRBJ1-2, with TRBD1 matching 10 bases. The ends lost 4 bases at V and 8 bases at J; junction bases unmatched: 8. The CDR3 contains 14 residues. Germline V gene lookup returns CDR1 SGHRS and CDR2 YFSETQ.

This clonotype was observed at least ten times. The rearrangement links TRBV7-3 to TRBJ2-1; D may be TRBD2 (6 bases). CDR3 length: 13 residues. V lost 5 bases and J lost 4, with 9 bases in between. CDR1 SGHTA and CDR2 FQGTGA come from the germline V gene. In DNA, the CDR3 is TGTGCCAGCAGCATTAGCGGTTACAATGAGCAGTTCTTC. This encodes CASSISGYNEQFF.

This chain connects TRBV12-3 or TRBV12-4 to TRBJ1-5, with D possibly matching TRBD1 (6 bases). The CDR3 has 14 residues. V lost 6 bases to trimming and J lost 6 bases, with 15 bases between them. The CDR3 bases are TGTGCCAGCAGACGAACAGGGAACGGTCAGCCCCAGCATTTT. Translating gives CASRRTGNGQPQHF.

As concerns this clonotype: This may come from a read error, since a much larger clone is one base off. The chain uses TRBV2 and TRBJ1-3; D is unresolved. Per germline, CDR1 SNHLY and CDR2 FYNNEI. The CDR3 totals 13 residues. Here the CDR3 DNA reads TGTGCCAGCAGCCGGGGTGCGGGAAACACCATACATTTT. Its translation: CASSRGAGNTIHF.

This chain connects TRBV4-2 to TRBJ2-1, with 7 bases that match TRBD2. V shed 2 bases and J 7 bases; nucleotides not matched to a gene: 11. The CDR3 covers 16 residues. The germline CDR1 and CDR2 sequences are LGHNA and YNFKEQ. CDR3 coding DNA: TGTGCCAGCAGCCAAAGAGGTAGACTAGCAAGGAATGAGCAGTTCTTC. Its translation: CASSQRGRLARNEQFF.

This clonotype was recorded at least ten times. This chain joins TRBV19 and TRBJ1-2; tentatively, D is TRBD1 (6 bases). Germline values: CDR1 LNHDA, CDR2 SQIVND (reference sequence). This CDR3 spans 15 amino acids. The ends were cut back, 3 bases at V and 4 bases at J, with 15 bases in the middle. CDR3 amino acids: CASSIGRGGSYGYTF. CDR3 DNA: TGTGCCAGTAGTATTGGTAGAGGGGGTAGCTATGGCTACACCTTC.

This clonotype was seen repeatedly, ten times or more. The chain is built from TRBV27 and TRBJ2-1; possibly TRBD2 for D (6 bases). Germline CDR1 reads MNHEY; CDR2 reads SMNVEV (reference sequence). The CDR3 contains 14 residues. Trimming shortened V by 0 bases and J by 7 bases, and 10 bases separated the two germline ends. CDR3 sequence (DNA): TGTGCCAGCAGTTTATCAGTCCGGGGGAATGAGCAGTTCTTC. Translating gives CASSLSVRGNEQFF.

The chain joins TRBV5-1 to TRBJ1-4, with TRBD1 as a possible D gene (6 bases). V lost 0 bases and J 7 bases, leaving 16 bases between the germline ends. Germline V gene data show CDR1 as SGHRS and CDR2 as YFSETQ. This CDR3 is 16 amino acids long. In DNA form, the CDR3 reads TGCGCCAGCAGCTTGGCTGCCGGGGGCGGTGTTGAAAAACTGTTTTTT. Translated, it gives CASSLAAGGGVEKLFF.

Ten or more counts support this clonotype. V usage is TRBV5-4 and J usage is TRBJ1-1, with 9 bases fitting TRBD1. The length of the CDR3 is 14 residues. Germline CDR1 is SGHNT and CDR2 is YYREEE (reference sequence). Unmatched junction bases numbered 6, after V lost 5 bases and J lost 4 bases. The CDR3 here is CASRLTGGGTEAFF. The CDR3 bases are TGTGCCAGCAGACTAACAGGGGGCGGCACTGAAGCTTTCTTT. Based on the CDR3 plus reference TRBV5-4 and TRBJ1-1, the full variable domain is ETGVTQSPTHLIKTRGQQVTLRCSSQSGHNTVSWYQQALGQGPQFIFQYYREEENGRGNFPPRFSGLQFPNYSSELNVNALELDDSALYLCASRLTGGGTEAFFGQGTRLTVV.

This clonotype has ten or more counts. The chain joins TRBV12-3 or TRBV12-4 to TRBJ2-1; 9 nucleotides agree with TRBD1. V dropped 6 bases and J dropped 5; count of bases not matched to a gene: 5. This CDR3 contains 14 residues. The CDR3 nucleotides read TGTGCCAGCAGCCCGACAGGGGGGAACAATGAGCAGTTCTTC. It is translated as CASSPTGGNNEQFF.

For this clonotype: Given a much more abundant clone one base away, this may be a read error. This rearrangement joins TRBV28 to TRBJ2-5; 9 bases are a match to TRBD1. The CDR3 is 13 amino acids. Germline V gene lookup returns CDR1 MDHEN and CDR2 SYDVKM. The CDR3 DNA reads as TGTGTCAGCAGAGCGACAGGGGGGGAGACCCAGTACTTC. Encoded protein: CVSRATGGETQYF. Supplemented by reference TRBV28 and TRBJ2-5, the full variable domain reads DVKVTQSSRYLVKRTGEKVFLECVQDMDHENMFWYRQDPGLGLRLIYFSYDVKMKEKGDIPEGYSVSREKKERFSLILESASTNQTSMYLCVSRATGGETQYFGPGTRLLVL.

J is TRBJ2-1 and V is TRBV6-2 or TRBV6-3; no definite D call. Per germline, CDR1 MNHEY and CDR2 SVGEGT. The ends were cut back, 2 bases at V and 2 bases at J, with 7 bases in the middle. The CDR3 has 14 residues. CDR3 DNA sequence: TGTGCCAGCAGTTACGAAGGGACCTACAATGAGCAGTTCTTC. This translates into CASSYEGTYNEQFF.

This clonotype was counted ten times or more. The chain combines TRBV5-6 with TRBJ2-1; maybe TRBD2 (5 bases). Germline V lookup: CDR1 SGHDT, CDR2 YYEEEE. V was trimmed by 0 bases and J by 6 bases, leaving 13 bases between them. The CDR3 contains 15 residues. As DNA, the CDR3 is TGTGCCAGCAGCTTGGCCCGGGGTTCGGGCAATGAGCAGTTCTTC. It is translated as CASSLARGSGNEQFF.

This sequence joins TRBV5-1 and TRBJ2-1; TRBD2 aligns across 7 bases. V was pared by 0 bases and J by 7 bases, with 16 bases of the junction left unmatched. CDR1 is SGHRS, CDR2 YFSETQ, per germline. This CDR3 region has 18 residues. The CDR3: CASSLAGFAGVHLNEQFF. The CDR3 DNA sequence: TGCGCCAGCAGCTTGGCCGGCTTCGCGGGAGTTCACTTAAATGAGCAGTTCTTC.

The chain uses TRBV7-3 and TRBJ1-6; TRBD1 matches at 9 bases. Trimming removed 6 bases from V and 7 bases from J; junction bases left unmatched: 4. The germline gives CDR1 SGHTA, CDR2 FQGTGA. The CDR3 is made up of 14 amino acids. CDR3 sequence reads: CASSRQGGNSPLHF. The DNA for the CDR3 is TGTGCCAGCAGTCGACAGGGGGGGAATTCACCCCTCCACTTT.

The V and J genes are TRBV7-9 and TRBJ2-3; TRBD2 agrees at 8 bases. Per the germline V gene, CDR1 is SEHNR and CDR2 is FQNEAQ (reference sequence). The V and J ends lost 3 bases and 4 bases, in that order; junction bases with no gene match: 6. The CDR3 contains 15 residues. DNA of the CDR3: TGTGCCAGCAGCTTCCAGCGGGAGAAGGCAGATACGCAGTATTTT. Translation gives CASSFQREKADTQYF.

This clonotype showed up many times. The J gene is TRBJ2-1, the V gene TRBV19, with D uncertain. CDR1 is LNHDA, CDR2 SQIVND, per germline (reference sequence). The CDR3 sequence is 14 residues long. The V end lost 2 bases, the J end lost 4 bases, and 9 bases lay between the germline ends. The CDR3 loop is CASSIIGSYNEQFF. Written as DNA, the CDR3 is TGTGCCAGTAGTATAATTGGGTCGTACAATGAGCAGTTCTTC.

This clonotype was counted between two and nine times. This chain uses TRBV5-1 with TRBJ2-1, with TRBD2 matching 7 bases. CDR1 is SGHRS and CDR2 is YFSETQ in the germline V gene. Trimming cost V 6 bases and J 0 bases; bases outside gene matches: 9. The CDR3 sequence is 16 residues long. CDR3 loop: CASTYGGVISYNEQFF. CDR3 DNA sequence: TGCGCCAGCACCTATGGGGGGGTGATCTCCTACAATGAGCAGTTCTTC.

This clonotype was recorded a few times. The rearrangement joins TRBV29-1 to TRBJ1-1, with D uncertain. The V gene's germline CDR1 is SQVTM and CDR2 ANQGSEA. The V end lost 3 bases, the J end lost 3 bases, and 8 bases lay between the germline ends. The CDR3 loop spans 12 amino acids. CDR3: CSVEASYTEAFF. CDR3 bases: TGCAGCGTTGAGGCGTCCTACACTGAAGCTTTCTTT.

In DNA form, the CDR3 reads TGTGCCAGCAGGGAGACAGGGCTCCCGGCGGTCAAGAGCTCCTACAATGAGCAGTTCTTC. Translating gives CASRETGLPAVKSSYNEQFF. The chain links TRBV13 to TRBJ2-1; TRBD1 matches 7 bases. The junction had 20 bases not matched to a gene; V was cut back by 6 bases and J by 0 bases. The length of the CDR3 is 20 residues. Germline lookup yields CDR1 PRHDT and CDR2 FYEKMQ (reference sequence).